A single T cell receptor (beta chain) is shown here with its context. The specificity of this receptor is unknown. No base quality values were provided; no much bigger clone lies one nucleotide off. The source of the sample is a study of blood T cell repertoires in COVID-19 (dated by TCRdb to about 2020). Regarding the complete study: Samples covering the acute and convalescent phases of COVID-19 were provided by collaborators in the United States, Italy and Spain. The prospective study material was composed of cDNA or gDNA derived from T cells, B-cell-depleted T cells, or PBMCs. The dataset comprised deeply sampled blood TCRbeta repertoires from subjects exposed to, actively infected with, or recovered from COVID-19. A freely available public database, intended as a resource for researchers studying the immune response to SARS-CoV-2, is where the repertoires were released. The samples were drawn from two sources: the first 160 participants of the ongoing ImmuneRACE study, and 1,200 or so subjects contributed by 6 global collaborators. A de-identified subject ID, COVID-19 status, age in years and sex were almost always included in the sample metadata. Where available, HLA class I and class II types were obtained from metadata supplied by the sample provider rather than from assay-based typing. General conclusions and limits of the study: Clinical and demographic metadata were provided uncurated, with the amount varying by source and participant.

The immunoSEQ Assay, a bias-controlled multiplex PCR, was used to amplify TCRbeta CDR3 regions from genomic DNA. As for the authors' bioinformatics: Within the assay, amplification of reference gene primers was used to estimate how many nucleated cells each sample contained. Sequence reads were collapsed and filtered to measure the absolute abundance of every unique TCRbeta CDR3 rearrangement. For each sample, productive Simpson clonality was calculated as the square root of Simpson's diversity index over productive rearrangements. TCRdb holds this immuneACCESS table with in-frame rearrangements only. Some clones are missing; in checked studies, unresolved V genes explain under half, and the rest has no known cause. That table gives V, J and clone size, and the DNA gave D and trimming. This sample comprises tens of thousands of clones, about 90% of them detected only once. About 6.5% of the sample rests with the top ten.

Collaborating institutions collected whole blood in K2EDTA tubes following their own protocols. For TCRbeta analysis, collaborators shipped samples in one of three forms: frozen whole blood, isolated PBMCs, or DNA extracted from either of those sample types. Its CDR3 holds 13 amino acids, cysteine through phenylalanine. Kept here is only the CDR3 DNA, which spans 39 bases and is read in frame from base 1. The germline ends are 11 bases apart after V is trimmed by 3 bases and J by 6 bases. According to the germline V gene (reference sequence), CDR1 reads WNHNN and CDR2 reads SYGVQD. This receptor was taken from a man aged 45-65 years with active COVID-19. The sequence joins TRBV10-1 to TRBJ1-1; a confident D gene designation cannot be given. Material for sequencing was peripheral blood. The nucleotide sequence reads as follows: TGCGCCAGCAGTGACGGGGTAAACTCTGAAGCTTTCTTT. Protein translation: CASSDGVNSEAFF.